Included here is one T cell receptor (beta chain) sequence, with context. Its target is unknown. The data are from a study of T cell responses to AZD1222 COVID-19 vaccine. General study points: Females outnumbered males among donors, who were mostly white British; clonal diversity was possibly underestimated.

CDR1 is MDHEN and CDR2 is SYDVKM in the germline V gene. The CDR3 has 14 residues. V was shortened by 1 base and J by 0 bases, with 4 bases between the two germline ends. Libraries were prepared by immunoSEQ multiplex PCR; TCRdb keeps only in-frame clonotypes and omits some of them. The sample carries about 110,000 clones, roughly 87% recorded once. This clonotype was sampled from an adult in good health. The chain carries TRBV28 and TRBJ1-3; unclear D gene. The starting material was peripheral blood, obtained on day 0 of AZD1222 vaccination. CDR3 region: CASSLSRSGNTIYF. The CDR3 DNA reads TGTGCCAGCAGTTTATCGCGCTCTGGAAACACCATATATTTT.